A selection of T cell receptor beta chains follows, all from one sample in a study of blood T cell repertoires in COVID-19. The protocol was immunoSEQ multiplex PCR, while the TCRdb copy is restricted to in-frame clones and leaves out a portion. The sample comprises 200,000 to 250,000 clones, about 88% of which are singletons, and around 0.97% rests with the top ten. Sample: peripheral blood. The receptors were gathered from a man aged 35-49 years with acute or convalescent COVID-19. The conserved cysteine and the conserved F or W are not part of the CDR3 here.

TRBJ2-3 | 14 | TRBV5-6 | ASSLRLGGPTDTQY
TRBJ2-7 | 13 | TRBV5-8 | ASSFIDSISYEQY
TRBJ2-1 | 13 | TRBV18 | ASSPPSGANNEQF
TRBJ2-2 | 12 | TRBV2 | ASEGVANTGELF
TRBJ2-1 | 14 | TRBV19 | ASSRTSTGSYNEQF
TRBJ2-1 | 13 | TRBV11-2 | ASSLGPGMANEQF
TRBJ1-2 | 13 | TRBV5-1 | ASSPRESRGYGYT
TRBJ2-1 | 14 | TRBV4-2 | ASSRETSGYYNEQF
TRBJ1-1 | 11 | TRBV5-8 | ASPRGWSTEAF
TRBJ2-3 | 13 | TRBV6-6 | ASSLYRGLADTQY
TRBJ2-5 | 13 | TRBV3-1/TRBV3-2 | ASSHPSGGAGTQY
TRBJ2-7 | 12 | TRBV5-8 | ASSFGTGRAEQY
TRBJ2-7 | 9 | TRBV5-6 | ASSAGGREY
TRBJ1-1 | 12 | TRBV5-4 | ASSARGPNTEAF
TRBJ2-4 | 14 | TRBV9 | ASSAGTALAKNIQY
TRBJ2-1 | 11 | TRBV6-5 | ASTIVQGDEQF
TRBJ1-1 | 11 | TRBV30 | AWKAQGGTEAF